The 27 T cell receptor beta chains in this list originate from one sample, sequenced in a study of breast tumors, draining lymph nodes, adjacent tissues. TCRdb recomputed calls from the multiplex PCR reads with MiXCR, one row per CDR3 protein. The sample yields tens of thousands of distinct CDR3 sequences, about 40% seen once. The specimen sequenced was breast tumor tissue. All receptors derive from a female donor with breast cancer. Some clones in this sample may be carry-over from other donors' samples.

Of note for this clonotype: A much larger clone lies one base from this, so it may be a read error. The V gene is TRBV27, the J gene TRBJ2-1; tentatively, D is TRBD2 (6 bases). Trimming took off 6 bases at V and 8 bases at J, with 20 bases between the two ends. This CDR3 spans 15 amino acids. Germline V gives CDR1 MNHEY, CDR2 SMNVEV (reference sequence). CDR3 DNA sequence: TGTGCCAGCAGCGAAGGCGGGGCCCAGTTTGATGAGCAGTTCTTC. This sequence encodes CASSEGGAQFDEQFF.

This clonotype was seen ten or more times. The chain uses TRBV19 and TRBJ1-5; D uncertain. Per the germline V gene, CDR1 is LNHDA and CDR2 is SQIVND (reference sequence). There are 12 residues in the CDR3. With 3 bases removed from V and 12 bases from J, the gap between germline ends came to 12 bases. This chain's CDR3 is CASSIVGSIQHF. Here the CDR3 DNA reads TGTGCCAGTAGTATTGTAGGGAGTATCCAGCATTTT.

This clonotype was seen repeatedly, ten times or more. This chain links TRBV14 with TRBJ2-1; D remains ambiguous. The CDR3 contains 13 residues. Germline V gene lookup returns CDR1 SGHDN and CDR2 FVKESK. V gave up 0 bases and J gave up 9 bases, with 9 bases separating them. CDR3 region: CASSQDIKGEQFF. CDR3 nucleotide sequence: TGTGCCAGCAGCCAAGATATTAAGGGTGAGCAGTTCTTC.

The gene calls are TRBV29-1 and TRBJ1-4; 8 bases map to TRBD1. The CDR3 contains 14 residues. CDR1 and CDR2 (germline): SQVTM, ANQGSEA. The trim removed 3 bases at V and 6 bases at J, leaving 6 bases unmatched. CDR3 loop: CSVDPGGLDEKLFF. In DNA form, the CDR3 reads TGCAGCGTTGACCCAGGGGGCTTGGATGAAAAACTGTTTTTT.

The V gene is TRBV11-1, the J gene TRBJ1-2, with TRBD1 matching over 7 bases. The CDR3 covers 13 residues. J lost 10 bases, V lost 5 bases, and 10 bases had no gene match. Germline V CDR1 and CDR2: SGHAT, FQDESV (reference sequence). CDR3 amino acids: CASSRTGDVFYTF. CDR3 sequence (DNA): TGTGCCAGCAGCCGCACAGGGGACGTATTCTACACCTTC.

This chain joins TRBV20-1 and TRBJ2-1; 10 positions match TRBD1. Germline-derived CDR1 and CDR2 are DFQATT and SNEGSKA (reference sequence). CDR3 length equals 15 residues. J was trimmed by 5 bases and V by 6 bases; bases with no gene match: 10. The CDR3 DNA is TGCAGTGCCACAGTAAGGGGACAGGGGCACAATGAGCAGTTCTTC. Translation: CSATVRGQGHNEQFF.

The rearrangement uses TRBV7-3 and TRBJ2-5, with TRBD1 matching over 7 bases. The CDR3 loop spans 15 amino acids. Germline V lookup: CDR1 SGHTA, CDR2 FQGTGA. V gave up 4 bases and J gave up 1 base; unmatched junction bases: 6. CDR3 in amino acids: CASSSATGSQETQYF. DNA for the CDR3: TGTGCCAGCAGCTCGGCGACAGGGTCCCAAGAGACCCAGTACTTC.

In its sample, this clonotype was seen many times. This sequence joins TRBV6-2 or TRBV6-3 and TRBJ2-7; 9 bases are a match to TRBD1. CDR3 length: 15 amino acids. V shed 6 bases, J shed 4 bases, and the junction held 10 bases outside the gene matches. Per the germline V gene, CDR1 is MNHEY and CDR2 is SVGEGT. The CDR3 DNA sequence: TGTGCCAGCAGACCTCAAGGGACAGGGATTTACGAGCAGTACTTC. The encoded protein is CASRPQGTGIYEQYF.

This clonotype occurred many times. The chain links TRBV11-2 to TRBJ1-3, with no clear D. The length of the CDR3 is 17 residues. V was shortened by 1 base and J by 0 bases, with 13 bases between the two germline ends. CDR1 is SGHAT and CDR2 is FQNNGV in the germline V gene. As DNA, the CDR3 is TGTGCCAGCAGCTTAGGTTTCGGGCGGGACTCTGGAAACACCATATATTTT. Translating it yields CASSLGFGRDSGNTIYF.

Many counts were recorded for this clonotype. This rearrangement joins TRBV12-3 or TRBV12-4 to TRBJ1-3; D is unresolved. This CDR3 has 14 residues. V lost 8 bases and J lost 0, with 11 bases in between. CDR3 in amino acids: CASRPPASGNTIYF. The CDR3 DNA reads TGTGCCAGCCGTCCTCCGGCCTCTGGAAACACCATATATTTT.

This clonotype was observed a single time. The chain joins TRBV7-2 to TRBJ2-5, with 9 bases fitting TRBD1. Germline V gives CDR1 SGHTA, CDR2 FQGNSA. CDR3 length equals 16 residues. With 5 bases clipped from V and 5 bases from J, the junction kept 12 bases outside the gene matches. The DNA of the CDR3 is TGTGCCAGCAGCGTCTCCGGGACAGGGTGGGGGGAGACCCAGTACTTC. It is translated as CASSVSGTGWGETQYF.

Ten or more counts support this clonotype. The gene calls are TRBV5-1 and TRBJ2-1; TRBD2 matches at 10 bases. The CDR3 contains 15 residues. Germline V lookup: CDR1 SGHRS, CDR2 YFSETQ. V shed 0 bases, J shed 7 bases, and the junction held 4 bases outside the gene matches. The CDR3 bases are TGCGCCAGCAGCTTGGGTAGGACTAGCGGAAATGAGCAGTTCTTC. This sequence encodes CASSLGRTSGNEQFF. Supplemented by reference TRBV5-1 and TRBJ2-1, the full variable domain reads KAGVTQTPRYLIKTRGQQVTLSCSPISGHRSVSWYQQTPGQGLQFLFEYFSETQRNKGNFPGRFSGRQFSNSRSEMNVSTLELGDSALYLCASSLGRTSGNEQFFGPGTRLTVL.

V gene TRBV9 combines with J gene TRBJ1-5; TRBD1 is a possible D gene (5 bases). Trimming removed 7 bases at V and 5 bases at J, with 22 bases between. The germline V gene has CDR1 SGDLS and CDR2 YYNGEE. The length of the CDR3 is 16 residues. The CDR3 is CASVGGGRGWYQPQHF. DNA for the CDR3: TGTGCCAGCGTTGGGGGGGGTCGGGGGTGGTATCAGCCCCAGCATTTT.

Many counts were recorded for this clonotype. A much more abundant neighbour one base away suggests this may be a read error. CDR3 nucleotide sequence: TGCAGTGCCACAGCGGAGAGCTCCTACACTGAGCAGTTCTTC. Translated: CSATAESSYTEQFF. This chain links TRBV20-1 with TRBJ2-1; D possibly corresponds to TRBD2 (5 bases). This CDR3 region has 14 residues. Germline V gives CDR1 DFQATT, CDR2 SNEGSKA (reference sequence).

This clonotype was seen only a few times. This clone may be a read error of a much larger clone one base away. The chain links TRBV12-3 or TRBV12-4 to TRBJ2-2; a possible D gene is TRBD1 (7 bases). This CDR3 spans 15 amino acids. V dropped 3 bases and J dropped 10 bases, with 18 bases sitting between them. This CDR3 is CASSFEGQGGVELFF. The CDR3 nucleotides are TGTGCCAGCAGTTTTGAAGGGCAGGGGGGCGTGGAGCTGTTTTTT.

The gene calls are TRBV12-3 or TRBV12-4 and TRBJ1-5; 7 bases match TRBD1. There are 12 residues in the CDR3. V shed 7 bases, J shed 6 bases, and the junction held 3 bases outside the gene matches. The CDR3 sequence is CASTQGGQPQHF. The CDR3 coding sequence is TGTGCCAGCACTCAGGGGGGTCAGCCCCAGCATTTT.

This clonotype showed up many times. A much larger clone lies one base from this, so it may be a read error. The chain carries TRBV6-6 and TRBJ2-7; 8 nucleotides agree with TRBD1. CDR1 MNHNY and CDR2 SVGAGI come from the germline V gene (reference sequence). V lost 6 bases to trimming and J lost 2 bases; unmatched junction nucleotides: 9. This CDR3 region has 15 residues. The CDR3: CASSPQGGQAYEQYF. DNA for the CDR3: TGTGCCAGCAGCCCTCAGGGGGGACAGGCCTACGAGCAGTACTTC.

In this sample, this clonotype turned up many times. The germline gene is not matched at one end of the junction; a read error may be the cause. The V call is TRBV6-2 or TRBV6-3, the J call TRBJ2-3; D is uncertain. In germline, CDR1 is MNHEY, CDR2 SVGEGT. CDR3 length: 16 amino acids. The CDR3 sequence: CASSHSLSWVADTQYF. DNA for the CDR3: TGTGCCAGCAGTCACTCGTTGTCTTGGGTAGCAGATACGCAGTATTTT.

Comments on this clonotype: Since a much larger clone is just one base distant, this may be a read error. CDR3 in amino acids: CASSFRRTEETQYF. The DNA of the CDR3 is TGTGCCAGCAGCTTTCGACGGACTGAAGAGACCCAGTACTTC. This sequence joins TRBV13 and TRBJ2-5, with D perhaps TRBD2 (5 bases). V shed 3 bases and J shed 3 bases, with 11 bases lying between them. Germline V gene sequence: CDR1 PRHDT, CDR2 FYEKMQ (reference sequence). The CDR3 spans 14 residues.

This clonotype was observed many times. The DNA of the CDR3 is TGTGCCAGCAGTCCCGGGACAGGGGGGAGAGCCGATCAGCCCCAGCATTTT. It specifies CASSPGTGGRADQPQHF. The chain combines TRBV6-2 or TRBV6-3 with TRBJ1-5; 11 positions match TRBD1. Germline CDR1 and CDR2: MNHEY and SVGEGT. This CDR3 contains 17 residues. V dropped 5 bases and J dropped 5; count of bases not matched to a gene: 11.

This clonotype was counted at least ten times. The chain has TRBV12-3 or TRBV12-4 and TRBJ2-7; no definite D call. The CDR3 consists of 12 residues. Trimming took off 2 bases at V and 5 bases at J, with 7 bases between the two ends. The CDR3 DNA sequence: TGTGCCAGCAGTTTAAGTGTTCACGAGCAGTACTTC. Translating it yields CASSLSVHEQYF.

In this sample, this clonotype turned up many times. The chain links TRBV9 to TRBJ2-4, with 7 bases identical to TRBD1. V dropped 6 bases and J dropped 6; count of bases not matched to a gene: 9. CDR1 SGDLS and CDR2 YYNGEE come from the germline V gene. The CDR3 covers 14 residues. The CDR3 DNA reads as TGTGCCAGCACCGGGGAGCCAGGGGGAAACATTCAGTACTTC. Translation: CASTGEPGGNIQYF.

This clonotype was recorded many times. The chain employs TRBV7-6 and TRBJ2-1; unclear D gene. V dropped 2 bases and J dropped 0 bases, with 8 bases sitting between them. Germline lookup yields CDR1 SGHVS and CDR2 FNYEAQ. The CDR3 runs to 15 residues. The CDR3 loop reads CASSLRSSSYNEQFF. The DNA of the CDR3 is TGTGCCAGCAGCTTAAGGTCGAGCTCCTACAATGAGCAGTTCTTC.

This clonotype was observed at least ten times. The V call is TRBV7-9, the J call TRBJ2-7, with 11 bases fitting TRBD2. The V and J ends lost 1 base and 6 bases, in that order; junction bases with no gene match: 2. Per the germline V gene, CDR1 is SEHNR and CDR2 is FQNEAQ (reference sequence). The CDR3 length is 14 residues. CDR3 nucleotide sequence: TGTGCCAGCAGCTTAGGCGGACTAGCGGGCGAGCAGTACTTC. It codes for CASSLGGLAGEQYF.

This clonotype occurred many times. V gene TRBV6-5 combines with J gene TRBJ2-7, with D perhaps TRBD1 (6 bases). CDR3 size: 14 residues. V was cut by 5 bases and J by 5 bases, with 16 bases left in between. Germline CDR1 MNHEY, CDR2 SVGAGI. CDR3 coding DNA: TGTGCCAGCAGTGCCGGACAGTTAGGGCACGAGCAGTACTTC. Its translation is CASSAGQLGHEQYF.

This clonotype was counted at least ten times. This CDR3 is CASSLSLTGAYEQYF. The CDR3 DNA is TGCGCCAGCAGCCTTAGCCTTACTGGAGCCTACGAGCAGTACTTC. The rearrangement links TRBV4-1 to TRBJ2-7; D is ambiguous. The germline gives CDR1 MGHRA, CDR2 YSYEKL. The CDR3 has 15 residues. The V and J ends lost 4 bases and 2 bases respectively, with 15 bases between them.

This clonotype was counted at least ten times. The chain combines TRBV20-1 with TRBJ1-5; unclear D gene. Trimming took off 4 bases at V and 4 bases at J, with 8 bases between the two ends. Germline CDR1 reads DFQATT; CDR2 reads SNEGSKA (reference sequence). The CDR3 is 12 residues long. The CDR3: CSAKTPNQPQHF. The CDR3 nucleotides are TGCAGTGCTAAGACACCGAATCAGCCCCAGCATTTT.